This T cell receptor beta chain was sequenced for a study of T cells in Graves' hyperthyroidism and ophthalmopathy. Findings and caveats of the study: Most thyroid clonotypes that were expanded above 0.001 also turned up in blood.

The germline gives CDR1 SGDLS, CDR2 YYNGEE. The CDR3 contains 13 residues. Points on this clonotype: The target antigen is unknown. Germline is not matched at one junction end, which may reflect a read error.

RNA transcripts yielded amplified TCR beta CDR3 regions. First-round RT-PCR with HTBI primers amplified the TCR CDR3 region. MiXCR, run by TCRdb on the multiplex PCR reads, gives a single entry per CDR3 protein. The sample holds hundreds of thousands of distinct CDR3 sequences, about 45% seen once. The receptor was isolated from an adult man with Graves' disease, either hyperthyroidism or ophthalmopathy (not recorded which). V usage is TRBV9 and J usage is TRBJ1-5, with 7 bases aligning to TRBD1. Sequencing was done on a sample of peripheral blood or thyroid tissue (not recorded which). CDR3 region: CASRRDSNRPQHF. The CDR3 coding sequence is TGTGCCAGCAGACGGGACAGCAATCGGCCCCAGCATTTT.